A single sample gave rise to the 30 T cell receptor beta chains below, sequenced in a study of blood T cell repertoires in COVID-19. Using immunoSEQ multiplex PCR, the repertoire was profiled, and TCRdb retains in-frame clones only, with some absent. Of more than 200,000 clones in the sample, roughly 80% are singletons; the top ten hold 8% to 13%. The sample consisted of peripheral blood. Source of these receptors: a woman older than 75 with acute or convalescent COVID-19.

This chain connects TRBV30 to TRBJ1-1; no reliable D call. This CDR3 spans 14 amino acids. The ends were cut back, 0 bases at V and 3 bases at J, with 11 bases in the middle. From germline, CDR1 is GTSNPN and CDR2 SVGIG (reference sequence). For the CDR3, the DNA is TGTGCCTGGAGTGTACTTCCCGGGGACACTGAAGCTTTCTTT. This encodes CAWSVLPGDTEAFF.

The chain recombines TRBV19 with TRBJ2-7; 8 bases align to TRBD2. Losses at the gene ends were 0 bases for V and 2 bases for J; bases not matched to a gene: 6. The CDR3 consists of 16 residues. Germline values: CDR1 LNHDA, CDR2 SQIVND (reference sequence). In DNA, the CDR3 is TGTGCCAGTAGTATAGATGCGGGGGGCTCACCCTACGAGCAGTACTTC. Its protein product is CASSIDAGGSPYEQYF.

This rearrangement joins TRBV5-8 to TRBJ2-7, with 10 bases identical to TRBD1. J gave up 5 bases and V 4 bases, and 9 bases lay outside the gene matches. CDR3 length equals 15 residues. Germline V CDR1 and CDR2: SGHTS, YDEGEE. CDR3 coding DNA: TGTGCCAGCAGCCCTACCGGGACAGGGGTCCACGAGCAGTACTTC. Translated: CASSPTGTGVHEQYF.

The chain combines TRBV2 with TRBJ2-2; 9 bases agree with TRBD1. The germline gives CDR1 SNHLY, CDR2 FYNNEI. The V and J ends lost 8 bases and 4 bases, in that order; junction bases with no gene match: 2. This CDR3 has 13 residues. The CDR3 DNA reads TGTGCCAGCGACAGGGGGGGCACCGGGGAGCTGTTTTTT. Residues: CASDRGGTGELFF.

This clone has just a few counts. The genes are TRBV9 and TRBJ2-7; D is unresolved. The CDR3 is made up of 15 amino acids. V lost 4 bases and J 3 bases, leaving 17 bases between the germline ends. CDR1 and CDR2 (germline): SGDLS, YYNGEE. The CDR3 protein is CASSPEVTHFYEQYF. The CDR3 bases are TGTGCCAGCAGCCCTGAGGTGACGCACTTCTACGAGCAGTACTTC.

This chain uses TRBV7-2 with TRBJ2-7; 8 bases match TRBD1. The CDR3 totals 14 residues. Germline V gene data show CDR1 as SGHTA and CDR2 as FQGNSA. V trimming: 5 bases; J trimming: 3 bases; junction bases outside the gene matches: 6. The DNA for the CDR3 is TGTGCCAGCAGCCCTAGGACAGGGATCTACGAGCAGTACTTC. This codes for CASSPRTGIYEQYF.

The chain links TRBV5-1 to TRBJ2-2, with D uncertain. CDR3 length: 16 residues. Germline values: CDR1 SGHRS, CDR2 YFSETQ. The V gene lost 2 bases and the J gene lost 3 bases, with 14 bases spanning the gap. The CDR3 sequence is CASSFNGRSHTGELFF. CDR3 sequence (DNA): TGCGCCAGCAGCTTCAATGGGCGAAGTCACACCGGGGAGCTGTTTTTT. The variable domain in full, with the rest retrieved from reference TRBV5-1 and TRBJ2-2, is KAGVTQTPRYLIKTRGQQVTLSCSPISGHRSVSWYQQTPGQGLQFLFEYFSETQRNKGNFPGRFSGRQFSNSRSEMNVSTLELGDSALYLCASSFNGRSHTGELFFGEGSRLTVL.

The chain employs TRBV25-1 and TRBJ1-1; 7 bases align to TRBD1. The length of the CDR3 is 15 residues. In germline, CDR1 is MGHDK, CDR2 SYGVNS. Trimming cost V 9 bases and J 0 bases; bases outside gene matches: 10. CDR3 nucleotide sequence: TGTGCCAGTCTAAAGGCGGGACAGATGAACACTGAAGCTTTCTTT. This sequence encodes CASLKAGQMNTEAFF.

The gene calls are TRBV11-3 and TRBJ2-7; 14 nucleotides match TRBD2. The CDR3 runs 19 residues. V was pared by 5 bases and J by 7 bases, with 19 bases of the junction left unmatched. Germline CDR1 reads SGHNT; CDR2 reads YENEEA. The CDR3 nucleotides are TGTGCCAGCAGCCCCTCAGGGACTAGCGGGAGAAACAAGGTTTGGGAGCAGTACTTC. It codes for CASSPSGTSGRNKVWEQYF. The entire variable domain, with the rest obtained from reference TRBV11-3 and TRBJ2-7, is as follows: EAGVVQSPRYKIIEKKQPVAFWCNPISGHNTLYWYLQNLGQGPELLIRYENEEAVDDSQLPKDRFSAERLKGVDSTLKIQPAELGDSAVYLCASSPSGTSGRNKVWEQYFGPGTRLTVT.

V gene TRBV30 combines with J gene TRBJ2-7; TRBD1 might be the D (6 bases). CDR1 is GTSNPN, CDR2 SVGIG, per germline (reference sequence). The length of the CDR3 is 11 residues. V lost 8 bases and J 1 base, leaving 9 bases between the germline ends. The CDR3 region is CARGQSYEQYF. The DNA for the CDR3 is TGTGCCCGAGGACAGTCCTACGAGCAGTACTTC.

Of note for this clone: The junction differs from germline at one of its ends, possibly a read error. The chain carries TRBV19 and TRBJ2-7, with TRBD1 matching over 8 bases. This CDR3 has 14 residues. Germline V gives CDR1 LNHDA, CDR2 SQIVND (reference sequence). The CDR3 bases are TGCGCCAGTAGTATGCAGGGGGCCGGCTACGAGCAGTACTTC. This codes for CASSMQGAGYEQYF.

This clone was detected only a few times. The genes are TRBV19 and TRBJ1-2; possibly TRBD1 for D (5 bases). Between the trimmed V and J ends, which lost 5 bases and 7 bases, there was a span of 20 bases. Germline V gene lookup returns CDR1 LNHDA and CDR2 SQIVND (reference sequence). The CDR3 has 15 amino acids. The CDR3 nucleotides read TGTGCCAGTAGTCCATTCTCCAGGGATTTGGGTGGCTACACCTTC. Its translation is CASSPFSRDLGGYTF.

This chain uses TRBV29-1 with TRBJ1-5, with TRBD1 matching over 10 bases. Germline lookup yields CDR1 SQVTM and CDR2 ANQGSEA. After removal of 5 bases from V and 6 bases from J, the junction contained 10 bases not matched to a gene. CDR3 length equals 15 residues. In nucleotides, the CDR3 is TGCAGCGTTAAAACCGGGACAGGGGTTTTTCAGCCCCAGCATTTT. Its translation: CSVKTGTGVFQPQHF.

The chain uses TRBV20-1 and TRBJ1-2, with 9 nucleotides matching TRBD1. CDR1 is DFQATT and CDR2 is SNEGSKA in the germline V gene (reference sequence). Germline trimming cut 3 bases from V and 5 bases from J; bases unmatched to any gene: 7. CDR3 length: 14 residues. The CDR3 bases are TGCAGTGCTAGTACGGGACAGGGTTTTTATGGCTACACCTTC. This gives the protein CSASTGQGFYGYTF.

J is TRBJ1-2 and V is TRBV5-4, with D unresolved. The CDR3 is 15 residues long. Trimming shortened V by 1 base and J by 5 bases, and 15 bases separated the two germline ends. The germline gives CDR1 SGHNT, CDR2 YYREEE (reference sequence). The CDR3 region is CASSLSVSSIYGYTF. In DNA, the CDR3 is TGTGCCAGCAGCTTGTCCGTCAGTTCGATTTATGGCTACACCTTC.

The chain has TRBV5-5 and TRBJ1-2, with 12 nucleotides matching TRBD1. Trimming at V came to 0 bases and at J to 4 bases, leaving 10 bases not matched to a gene. CDR1 SGHKS and CDR2 YYEKEE come from the germline V gene (reference sequence). CDR3 length: 18 residues. The chain's CDR3 is CASSLGLAGTGGTYGYTF. In nucleotides, the CDR3 is TGTGCCAGCAGCTTGGGCCTAGCCGGGACAGGGGGCACCTATGGCTACACCTTC. Together with reference TRBV5-5 and TRBJ1-2, the CDR3 gives the full variable domain: DAGVTQSPTHLIKTRGQQVTLRCSPISGHKSVSWYQQVLGQGPQFIFQYYEKEERGRGNFPDRFSARQFPNYSSELNVNALLLGDSALYLCASSLGLAGTGGTYGYTFGSGTRLTVV.

This clone was seen a single time. This chain uses TRBV2 with TRBJ1-5; 10 positions match TRBD1. Germline CDR1 reads SNHLY; CDR2 reads FYNNEI. The CDR3 is made up of 14 amino acids. V shed 3 bases and J 4 bases; nucleotides not matched to a gene: 0. The CDR3 loop reads CASSEGQGNQPQHF. Written as DNA, the CDR3 is TGTGCCAGCAGTGAGGGACAGGGGAATCAGCCCCAGCATTTT.

The chain has TRBV10-3 and TRBJ2-1, with TRBD2 matching 8 bases. Germline V gene sequence: CDR1 ENHRY, CDR2 SYGVKD. The junction had 3 bases not matched to a gene; V was cut back by 10 bases and J by 7 bases. CDR3 length: 11 residues. CDR3 bases: TGTGCCACCCGGGGGGGGAATGAGCAGTTCTTC. Translation: CATRGGNEQFF.

J is TRBJ1-2 and V is TRBV10-2, with D perhaps matching TRBD1 (5 bases). This CDR3 comprises 15 residues. V gave up 0 bases and J gave up 4 bases, with 12 bases separating them. Germline CDR1 and CDR2: WSHSY and SAAADI. CDR3 loop: CASSESAGPGYGYTF. CDR3 nucleotides: TGCGCCAGCAGTGAGTCGGCAGGGCCGGGCTATGGCTACACCTTC.

The gene calls are TRBV3-1 (or the pseudogene TRBV3-2) and TRBJ2-2, with D perhaps matching TRBD2 (5 bases). The CDR3 length is 17 residues. The germline V and J ends were trimmed by 4 bases and 2 bases, with 17 bases remaining between them. Germline CDR1 and CDR2: LGHDT and YNNKEL (reference sequence). CDR3: CASSLGAGLGNTGELFF. DNA of the CDR3: TGTGCCAGCAGCCTCGGTGCGGGTCTAGGAAACACCGGGGAGCTGTTTTTT.

This clone has only a few counts. The chain is built from TRBV18 and TRBJ1-1, with D maybe TRBD1 (5 bases). Germline V CDR1 and CDR2: KGHSH, LQKENI. This CDR3 has 14 residues. V was cut by 4 bases and J by 7 bases, with 16 bases left in between. CDR3 sequence (DNA): TGTGCCAGCTCACTCCGACAGCCTCTCATTGAAGCTTTCTTT. It yields the protein CASSLRQPLIEAFF.

The chain has TRBV7-9 and TRBJ1-2, with 7 nucleotides matching TRBD1. The CDR3 is made up of 14 amino acids. The germline CDR1 and CDR2 sequences are SEHNR and FQNEAQ (reference sequence). Trimming took 5 bases from V and 4 from J; bases not matched to a gene: 7. CDR3 sequence (DNA): TGTGCCAGCAGCCCCGGAGGGGGCGCCTATGGCTACACCTTC. This translates into CASSPGGGAYGYTF.

This clone was recorded once. The rearrangement links TRBV7-2 to TRBJ1-6, with TRBD1 matching 12 bases. The germline CDR1 and CDR2 sequences are SGHTA and FQGNSA. This CDR3 is built from 18 residues. V dropped 4 bases and J dropped 6; count of bases not matched to a gene: 10. The CDR3 bases are TGTGCCAGCAGCTACCGCCCGGGACAGGGGGCGGTTAATTCACCCCTCCACTTT. Translation: CASSYRPGQGAVNSPLHF. Full variable domain (rest looked up from reference TRBV7-2 and TRBJ1-6): GAGVSQSPSNKVTEKGKDVELRCDPISGHTALYWYRQSLGQGLEFLIYFQGNSAPDKSGLPSDRFSAERTGGSVSTLTIQRTQQEDSAVYLCASSYRPGQGAVNSPLHFGNGTRLTVT.

This chain uses TRBV12-5 with TRBJ1-5; 7 bases fit TRBD1. Germline assignment: CDR1 LGHNT and CDR2 FRNRAP. CDR3 length: 16 residues. J lost 1 base, V lost 8 bases, and 11 bases had no gene match. The CDR3 sequence is CASPRDRAASNQPQHF. CDR3 nucleotides: TGTGCTAGTCCCAGAGACAGGGCGGCCAGCAATCAGCCCCAGCATTTT.

The gene calls are TRBV9 and TRBJ2-7, with 8 positions matching TRBD2. Germline CDR1 reads SGDLS; CDR2 reads YYNGEE. CDR3 length: 14 residues. V lost 0 bases to trimming and J lost 6 bases; unmatched junction nucleotides: 5. The CDR3 loop is CASSVARSGGEQYF. In DNA form, the CDR3 reads TGTGCCAGCAGCGTAGCCCGAAGCGGGGGCGAGCAGTACTTC.

CDR3 sequence (DNA): TGTGCCAGCACCCGCGACGCAGGGGCGAACGAAAAACTGTTTTTT. Translation gives CASTRDAGANEKLFF. The gene calls are TRBV7-6 and TRBJ1-4, with TRBD1 as a possible D gene (6 bases). CDR1 is SGHVS, CDR2 FNYEAQ, per germline. The germline V and J ends were trimmed by 7 bases and 8 bases, with 20 bases remaining between them. This CDR3 region has 15 residues.

This chain uses TRBV28 with TRBJ1-4; 9 bases agree with TRBD1. CDR3 length equals 14 residues. J gave up 4 bases and V 6 bases, and 3 bases lay outside the gene matches. Germline V gives CDR1 MDHEN, CDR2 SYDVKM. CDR3: CASRPGQGNEKLFF. The CDR3, as DNA: TGTGCCAGCAGGCCGGGACAGGGTAATGAAAAACTGTTTTTT.

This rearrangement joins TRBV27 to TRBJ2-7; 13 nucleotides align to TRBD2. Germline lookup yields CDR1 MNHEY and CDR2 SMNVEV (reference sequence). J lost 0 bases, V lost 2 bases, and 7 bases had no gene match. The CDR3 spans 18 residues. In DNA form, the CDR3 reads TGTGCCAGCAGTTTAAGGGGGACTAGCGGGGAGCCCTCCTACGAGCAGTACTTC. Protein sequence: CASSLRGTSGEPSYEQYF.

This clone showed up just a few times. V and J are TRBV4-1 and TRBJ2-2; possibly TRBD2 for D (5 bases). This CDR3 region has 16 residues. Looked up from germline, CDR1 is MGHRA and CDR2 is YSYEKL. Between the trimmed V and J ends, which lost 5 bases and 5 bases, there was a span of 18 bases. CDR3 loop: CASSSQDLIATGELFF. The DNA for the CDR3 is TGCGCCAGCAGCAGCCAAGATCTGATAGCGACCGGGGAGCTGTTTTTT.

J is TRBJ1-1 and V is TRBV9; no clear D gene. Trimming removed 1 base from V and 7 bases from J, with 14 bases in between. This CDR3 is 14 amino acids long. Per germline, CDR1 SGDLS and CDR2 YYNGEE. In nucleotides, the CDR3 is TGTGCCAGCAGCGTAACCCTCGTACCGGGTGAAGCTTTCTTT. Translating it yields CASSVTLVPGEAFF.